The 16 T cell receptor beta chains presented below share a single source sample, sequenced in a study of blood T cells in healthy people across ages. The authors ran a second PCR of 7 to 11 cycles using a sample-barcoded 5' primer and a J-beta primer mix. TCRdb recomputed calls from the 5' RACE reads with MiXCR, one row per CDR3 protein. Seen here are about 1.5 million distinct CDR3 sequences, 42% observed once, and the top ten hold about 4%. Sequencing was done on a sample of blood. The receptors stem from a woman between 18 and 29 years old in good health.

This chain uses TRBV28 with TRBJ2-3; TRBD2 is a possible D gene (6 bases). V was clipped by 6 bases and J by 5 bases, with 15 bases between them. CDR1 is MDHEN and CDR2 is SYDVKM in the germline V gene. This CDR3 spans 14 amino acids. The CDR3 DNA reads TGTGCCAGCAGGCTCCGCTCCGGGGGAGATACGCAGTATTTT. This translates into CASRLRSGGDTQYF.

The chain has TRBV5-1 and TRBJ2-1, with 11 bases lining up with TRBD2. Germline CDR1 SGHRS, CDR2 YFSETQ. With 4 bases clipped from V and 5 bases from J, the junction kept 8 bases outside the gene matches. This CDR3 comprises 16 residues. CDR3: CASSPRLAGQNNEQFF. The CDR3 DNA sequence: TGCGCCAGCAGCCCTCGACTAGCGGGGCAGAACAATGAGCAGTTCTTC.

The chain employs TRBV7-2 and TRBJ2-5; D remains ambiguous. Trimming removed 2 bases from V and 2 bases from J, with 9 bases in between. The germline V gene encodes CDR1 SGHTA and CDR2 FQGNSA. CDR3 length: 14 amino acids. The CDR3 sequence: CASSLFAAQETQYF. The CDR3 DNA follows: TGTGCCAGCAGCTTATTCGCCGCACAAGAGACCCAGTACTTC.

The gene calls are TRBV20-1 and TRBJ1-2; D remains unclear. This CDR3 is 10 amino acids long. The V end lost 6 bases, the J end lost 6 bases, and 8 bases lay between the germline ends. Germline V CDR1 and CDR2: DFQATT, SNEGSKA (reference sequence). CDR3: CSALRDGYTF. The CDR3, as DNA: TGCAGTGCCCTTAGGGATGGCTACACCTTC.

The chain combines TRBV12-3 or TRBV12-4 with TRBJ2-5, with D possibly matching TRBD1 (5 bases). The CDR3 sequence is 14 residues long. V was pared by 3 bases and J by 1 base, with 9 bases between. In DNA form, the CDR3 reads TGTGCCAGCAGTTTTACAGGCAGCCAAGAGACCCAGTACTTC. Translation gives CASSFTGSQETQYF.

The V and J genes are TRBV6-2 or TRBV6-3 and TRBJ2-1; D might be TRBD1 (6 bases). Matching the DNA end better, TRBJ2-7 makes the J call doubtful. The CDR3 is 15 amino acids. Germline CDR1 reads MNHEY; CDR2 reads SVGEGT. CDR3 region: CASSSRQASGYEQYF. DNA for the CDR3: TGTGCCAGCAGTTCCCGACAGGCGTCAGGCTACGAGCAGTACTTC.

This clonotype turned up a few times. The chain uses TRBV5-1 and TRBJ1-2; D gene ambiguous. The V end was cut by 3 bases, the J end by 8 bases, with 11 bases between. The CDR3 is made up of 12 amino acids. Germline V lookup: CDR1 SGHRS, CDR2 YFSETQ. The CDR3 region is CASSSGEEGYTF. CDR3 nucleotides: TGCGCCAGCAGCTCTGGGGAGGAAGGCTACACCTTC.

The chain couples TRBV30 to TRBJ2-7; TRBD2 aligns across 8 bases. The CDR3 has 13 amino acids. Germline-derived CDR1 and CDR2 are GTSNPN and SVGIG (reference sequence). V trimming: 4 bases; J trimming: 0 bases; junction bases outside the gene matches: 2. CDR3 residues: CAWNSGSSYEQYF. In DNA form, the CDR3 reads TGTGCCTGGAACAGCGGGAGCTCCTACGAGCAGTACTTC.

The rearrangement joins TRBV4-3 to TRBJ2-7, with 8 bases identical to TRBD2. Unmatched junction bases numbered 6, after V lost 0 bases and J lost 2 bases. CDR3 length: 16 amino acids. In germline, CDR1 is LGHNA, CDR2 YSLEER. The CDR3 coding sequence is TGCGCCAGCAGCCAAGAAATCCCGGGACTAGCCTACGAGCAGTACTTC. Residues: CASSQEIPGLAYEQYF.

The V and J genes are TRBV12-3 or TRBV12-4 and TRBJ2-5; D may be TRBD1 or TRBD2 (7 bases each). This CDR3 region has 12 residues. Trimming removed 5 bases at V and 11 bases at J, with 15 bases between. CDR3 bases: TGTGCCAGCAGTCCCCCAGGGGGGGAGCAGTACTTC. Its translation: CASSPPGGEQYF.

V usage is TRBV20-1 and J usage is TRBJ2-5; the match to TRBD2 covers 10 bases. After removal of 6 bases from V and 0 bases from J, the junction contained 7 bases not matched to a gene. Germline V gene data show CDR1 as DFQATT and CDR2 as SNEGSKA (reference sequence). The CDR3 covers 15 residues. The chain's CDR3 is CSAALAGAYQETQYF. CDR3 nucleotides: TGCAGTGCCGCCCTAGCGGGGGCGTACCAAGAGACCCAGTACTTC.

The chain uses TRBV3-1 and TRBJ2-7, with TRBD2 as a possible D gene (5 bases). Germline assignment: CDR1 LGHDT and CDR2 YNNKEL (reference sequence). V lost 0 bases and J lost 2, with 14 bases in between. The CDR3 contains 16 residues. The CDR3 nucleotides are TGTGCCAGCAGCCAAGAAGTTCCGGGGTTACCCTACGAGCAGTACTTC. It translates to CASSQEVPGLPYEQYF.

V usage is TRBV24-1 and J usage is TRBJ2-1, with 13 bases matching TRBD2. V shed 3 bases, J shed 6 bases, and the junction held 7 bases outside the gene matches. From germline, CDR1 is KGHDR and CDR2 SFDVKD. This CDR3 region has 17 residues. This CDR3 reads CATSDVTSGRRVNEQFF. The CDR3 DNA reads as TGTGCCACCAGTGATGTGACTAGCGGGAGGAGGGTCAATGAGCAGTTCTTC.

The chain is built from TRBV10-3 and TRBJ1-2; possible D gene TRBD1, 5 bases. V was clipped by 0 bases and J by 3 bases, with 11 bases between them. CDR1 is ENHRY, CDR2 SYGVKD, per germline. This CDR3 spans 15 amino acids. CDR3 coding DNA: TGTGCCATCAGTGAGTCGGCTGGGGCCTACTATGGCTACACCTTC. Protein: CAISESAGAYYGYTF.

This clonotype was seen just once. The chain combines TRBV13 with TRBJ1-1; TRBD1 aligns across 10 bases. The CDR3 is made up of 14 amino acids. V lost 3 bases to trimming and J lost 6 bases; unmatched junction nucleotides: 4. Germline-derived CDR1 and CDR2 are PRHDT and FYEKMQ (reference sequence). The CDR3 DNA follows: TGTGCCAGCAGCTTCGGGACAGGGGCCTCTGAAGCTTTCTTT. Amino acid sequence: CASSFGTGASEAFF.

This clonotype was counted ten times or more. The chain has TRBV27 and TRBJ2-1, with D possibly matching TRBD1 (6 bases). Germline V gene data show CDR1 as MNHEY and CDR2 as SMNVEV (reference sequence). The CDR3 has 15 residues. V lost 2 bases and J lost 0, with 8 bases in between. The CDR3 sequence: CASSLLQGSYNEQFF. As DNA, the CDR3 is TGTGCCAGCAGTTTACTACAGGGCTCCTACAATGAGCAGTTCTTC.